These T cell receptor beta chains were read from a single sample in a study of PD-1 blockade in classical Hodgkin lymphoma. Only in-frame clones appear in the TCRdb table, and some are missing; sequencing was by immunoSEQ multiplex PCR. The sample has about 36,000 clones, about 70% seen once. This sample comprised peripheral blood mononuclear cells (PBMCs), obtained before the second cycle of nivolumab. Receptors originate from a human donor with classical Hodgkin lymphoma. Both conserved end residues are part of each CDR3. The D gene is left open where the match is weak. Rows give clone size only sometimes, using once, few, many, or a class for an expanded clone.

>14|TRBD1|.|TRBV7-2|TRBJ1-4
CASRLQGANEKLFF
TGTGCCAGCAGATTACAGGGGGCTAATGAAAAACTGTTTTTT
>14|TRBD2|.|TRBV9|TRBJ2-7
CASSRASSGYEQYF
TGTGCCAGCAGCAGGGCCTCTAGCGGCTACGAGCAGTACTTC
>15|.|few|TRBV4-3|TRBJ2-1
CASSQDVGAYNEQFF
TGCGCCAGCAGCCAAGATGTCGGGGCCTACAATGAGCAGTTCTTC
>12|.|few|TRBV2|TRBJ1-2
CASSTGNYGYTF
TGTGCCAGCAGTACGGGGAACTATGGCTACACCTTC
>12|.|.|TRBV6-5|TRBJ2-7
CASRGRSYEQYF
TGTGCCAGCAGAGGCAGGAGCTACGAGCAGTACTTC
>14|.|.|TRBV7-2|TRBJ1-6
CASSFGQYNSPLHF
TGTGCCAGCAGCTTTGGACAGTATAATTCACCCCTCCACTTT
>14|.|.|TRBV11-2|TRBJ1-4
CASSHPNLGEKLFF
TGTGCCAGCTCCCACCCAAACCTAGGTGAAAAACTGTTTTTT
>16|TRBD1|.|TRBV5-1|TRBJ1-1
CASSTDPDRWGTEAFF
TGCGCCAGCAGCACGGACCCGGACAGGTGGGGGACTGAAGCTTTCTTT
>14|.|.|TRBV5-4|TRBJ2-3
CASSPTWRTDTQYF
TGTGCCAGCAGCCCCACTTGGCGGACAGATACGCAGTATTTT
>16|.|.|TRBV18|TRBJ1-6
CASSPQSRQDGSPLHF
TGTGCCAGCTCACCACAGTCTAGGCAAGATGGGTCACCCCTCCACTTT
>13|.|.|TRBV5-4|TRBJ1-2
CASSFTGRRGYTF
TGTGCCAGCAGCTTCACAGGGAGGCGTGGCTACACCTTC
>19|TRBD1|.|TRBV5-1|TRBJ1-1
CASSSGQAGWEKLDTEAFF
TGCGCCAGCAGCTCGGGACAGGCCGGGTGGGAAAAATTGGACACTGAAGCTTTCTTT
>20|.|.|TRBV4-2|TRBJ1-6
CASSQAYSGRASSYNSPLHF
TGTGCCAGCAGCCAAGCCTATAGTGGCAGGGCAAGCTCCTATAATTCACCCCTCCACTTT
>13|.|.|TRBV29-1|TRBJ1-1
CSVTPLGLVAAFF
TGCAGCGTTACCCCTCTGGGGCTGGTGGCAGCTTTCTTT
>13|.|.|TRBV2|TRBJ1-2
CASSEEGGYGYTF
TGTGCCAGCAGTGAAGAGGGGGGCTATGGCTACACCTTC
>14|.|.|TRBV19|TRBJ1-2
CASSIIASNYGYTF
TGTGCCAGTAGTATTATTGCCTCTAACTATGGCTACACCTTC
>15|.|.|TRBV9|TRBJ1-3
CASSVVGAVGNTIYF
TGTGCCAGCAGCGTAGTTGGCGCGGTTGGAAACACCATATATTTT
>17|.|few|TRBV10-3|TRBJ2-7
CAISESMAGLRGYEQYF
TGTGCCATCAGTGAGTCTATGGCGGGCCTTCGCGGCTACGAGCAGTACTTC
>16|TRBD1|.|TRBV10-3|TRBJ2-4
CAVDRVVRPAKNIQYF
TGTGCCGTCGACAGGGTCGTGAGACCAGCCAAAAACATTCAGTACTTC
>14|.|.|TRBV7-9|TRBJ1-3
CASSLEGYGNTIYF
TGTGCCAGCAGCTTAGAAGGGTATGGAAACACCATATATTTT
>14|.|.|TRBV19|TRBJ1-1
CASTPYDRNTEAFF
TGTGCCAGTACCCCCTATGACAGAAACACTGAAGCTTTCTTT
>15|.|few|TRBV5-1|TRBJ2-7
CASSSSVLSSYEQYF
TGCGCCAGCAGCTCCTCGGTCCTCAGCTCCTACGAGCAGTACTTC
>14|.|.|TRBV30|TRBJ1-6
CAWSVLNSNSPLHF
TGTGCCTGGAGTGTATTGAACAGCAATTCACCCCTCCACTTT
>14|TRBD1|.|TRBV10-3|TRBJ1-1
CAISETGVLTEAFF
TGTGCCATCAGCGAGACAGGGGTGTTGACTGAAGCTTTCTTT